The 19 T cell receptor beta chains below were found in one sample sequenced in a study of T cells in Graves' hyperthyroidism and ophthalmopathy. TCR beta CDR3 region amplification was performed from RNA transcripts. The primer set for the first-round RT-PCR of the TCR CDR3 was HTBI. TCRdb independently ran MiXCR on the multiplex PCR reads; one entry per CDR3 protein. The data contain around 290,000 distinct CDR3 sequences, around 15% of them seen just once; the ten biggest clones take up 7.9%. Sequences were obtained from blood. The receptors originated from a middle-aged woman with Graves' hyperthyroidism.

The chain employs TRBV20-1 and TRBJ1-5; the match to TRBD1 covers 7 bases. Germline V lookup: CDR1 DFQATT, CDR2 SNEGSKA (reference sequence). J was trimmed by 5 bases and V by 0 bases; bases with no gene match: 7. The CDR3 length is 15 residues. The CDR3 bases are TGCAGTGCTAGAGACCGGGACAGTTCCTATCAGCCCCAGCATTTT. Residues: CSARDRDSSYQPQHF.

The sample holds many counts of this clonotype. The genes are TRBV28 and TRBJ1-1, with a possible D match to TRBD1 (6 bases). The CDR3 runs to 16 residues. With 4 bases removed from V and 3 bases from J, the gap between germline ends came to 18 bases. Germline CDR1 and CDR2: MDHEN and SYDVKM. Here the CDR3 DNA reads TGTGCCAGCAGTTCCCCAGGGGAAGATGTGGACACTGAAGCTTTCTTT. The encoded protein is CASSSPGEDVDTEAFF. Complete variable domain (other parts from reference TRBV28 and TRBJ1-1): DVKVTQSSRYLVKRTGEKVFLECVQDMDHENMFWYRQDPGLGLRLIYFSYDVKMKEKGDIPEGYSVSREKKERFSLILESASTNQTSMYLCASSSPGEDVDTEAFFGQGTRLTVV.

This sequence joins TRBV28 and TRBJ2-5; D gene ambiguous. V was pared by 6 bases and J by 5 bases, with 13 bases between. The CDR3 is 13 amino acids. Germline CDR1 and CDR2: MDHEN and SYDVKM. In nucleotides, the CDR3 is TGTGCCAGCAGACCCGGGTCTAGGGAGACCCAGTACTTC. As protein: CASRPGSRETQYF.

In its sample, this clonotype was seen many times. This rearrangement joins TRBV7-3 to TRBJ1-1; D unclear. The CDR3 has 13 amino acids. In germline, CDR1 is SGHTA, CDR2 FQGTGA. V gave up 5 bases and J gave up 1 base, with 8 bases separating them. Here the CDR3 DNA reads TGTGCCAGCAGCCAAAGGAGGAACACTGAAGCTTTCTTT. This gives the protein CASSQRRNTEAFF.

This clonotype was seen once. The V and J genes are TRBV5-6 and TRBJ2-3; TRBD2 aligns across 12 bases. The J segment lost 4 bases and the V segment lost 3 bases, leaving 3 bases of the junction unmatched. The germline gives CDR1 SGHDT, CDR2 YYEEEE. The length of the CDR3 is 15 residues. The CDR3 loop reads CASSWTSGTSDTQYF. The CDR3, as DNA: TGTGCCAGCAGCTGGACTAGCGGGACTTCAGATACGCAGTATTTT.

This clonotype was found many times. The chain joins TRBV6-1 to TRBJ1-6; D remains ambiguous. This CDR3 comprises 12 residues. Germline-derived CDR1 and CDR2 are MNHNS and SASEGT. V lost 5 bases, J lost 7 bases, and 6 bases lay in between. The CDR3, as DNA: TGTGCCAGCAGTTATGGGAATTCACCCCTCCACTTT. Amino acids: CASSYGNSPLHF.

This clonotype has a handful of counts. Here the CDR3 DNA reads TGTGCCAGCAGCCTTCGCCTTGGTACGCAGTATTTT. Residues: CASSLRLGTQYF. The chain uses TRBV12-3 or TRBV12-4 and TRBJ2-3; the D is unclear. The CDR3 covers 12 residues. V gave up 6 bases and J gave up 8 bases, with 12 bases separating them.

This clonotype came up many times. This chain joins TRBV24-1 and TRBJ2-7; D perhaps matches TRBD2 (6 bases). In germline, CDR1 is KGHDR, CDR2 SFDVKD. The CDR3 totals 14 residues. Trimming cost V 9 bases and J 9 bases, with 23 bases left between them. The CDR3 DNA follows: TGTGCCACCTCCGGGCGGGACGCCCTCCGGGGGCAGTACTTC. This translates into CATSGRDALRGQYF.

This clonotype was counted many times. The rearrangement joins TRBV5-1 to TRBJ2-1; no clear D. Germline CDR1 SGHRS, CDR2 YFSETQ. The CDR3 runs 15 residues. V lost 4 bases to trimming and J lost 9 bases, with 20 bases between them. CDR3: CASSPFSPIDGEQFF. The CDR3, as DNA: TGCGCCAGCAGCCCTTTTAGTCCAATCGACGGTGAGCAGTTCTTC.

In its sample, this clonotype was seen many times. The V and J genes are TRBV6-1 and TRBJ2-6, with D perhaps TRBD1 or TRBD2 (5 bases each). Germline loops: CDR1 MNHNS, CDR2 SASEGT. This CDR3 contains 15 residues. V lost 5 bases and J 2 bases, leaving 10 bases between the germline ends. In DNA form, the CDR3 reads TGTGCCAGCAGTCGAGGGGATACTGGGGCCAACGTCCTGACTTTC. This sequence encodes CASSRGDTGANVLTF.

This clonotype was seen ten or more times. This rearrangement joins TRBV24-1 to TRBJ2-3; TRBD2 agrees at 9 bases. Germline loops: CDR1 KGHDR, CDR2 SFDVKD. The V gene end was trimmed by 3 bases and the J gene end by 0 bases; junction bases not matched to a gene: 3. The CDR3 is 16 residues long. For the CDR3, the DNA is TGTGCCACCAGTGATCCTAGCGGGACTAGCACAGATACGCAGTATTTT. Amino acid sequence: CATSDPSGTSTDTQYF.

This clonotype was recorded many times. The chain combines TRBV20-1 with TRBJ2-7; D is undetermined. Germline loops: CDR1 DFQATT, CDR2 SNEGSKA (reference sequence). Between the trimmed V and J ends, which lost 6 bases and 4 bases, there was a span of 10 bases. The CDR3 loop spans 11 amino acids. This chain's CDR3 is CSAEHEYEQYF. The CDR3 DNA reads as TGCAGTGCAGAACACGAATACGAGCAGTACTTC.

The rearrangement joins TRBV6-4 to TRBJ2-2; D gene ambiguous. V lost 4 bases to trimming and J lost 1 base, with 7 bases between them. The CDR3 runs to 14 residues. Germline V lookup: CDR1 MRHNA, CDR2 SNTAGT. The chain's CDR3 is CASSVMGNTGELFF. The CDR3 DNA sequence: TGTGCCAGCAGTGTTATGGGGAACACCGGGGAGCTGTTTTTT.

The chain employs TRBV5-4 and TRBJ2-7, with 8 bases aligning to TRBD2. The CDR3 sequence is 12 residues long. Looked up from germline, CDR1 is SGHNT and CDR2 is YYREEE (reference sequence). V was pared by 5 bases and J by 5 bases, with 3 bases of the junction left unmatched. This CDR3 is CASRAGVHEQYF. CDR3 nucleotides: TGTGCCAGCAGAGCGGGAGTCCACGAGCAGTACTTC.

This clonotype was found many times. The chain joins TRBV30 to TRBJ2-1; tentative D call: TRBD2 (6 bases). This CDR3 region has 14 residues. V lost 1 base, J lost 7 bases, and 14 bases lay in between. Germline assignment: CDR1 GTSNPN and CDR2 SVGIG (reference sequence). The CDR3 DNA follows: TGTGCCTGGAGTGACCCACGAGGAGGGAATGAGCAGTTCTTC. Its translation is CAWSDPRGGNEQFF. Drawing the rest from reference TRBV30 and TRBJ2-1, the complete variable domain is SQTIHQWPATLVQPVGSPLSLECTVEGTSNPNLYWYRQAAGRGLQLLFYSVGIGQISSEVPQNLSASRPQDRQFILSSKKLLLSDSGFYLCAWSDPRGGNEQFFGPGTRLTVL.

This clonotype was recorded at least ten times. V gene TRBV20-1 combines with J gene TRBJ1-5, with D perhaps TRBD1 (5 bases). V shed 2 bases and J shed 6 bases, with 11 bases lying between them. The V gene's germline CDR1 is DFQATT and CDR2 SNEGSKA (reference sequence). This CDR3 has 13 amino acids. This CDR3 reads CSARPGLLQPQHF. CDR3 nucleotides: TGCAGTGCTAGACCAGGGTTACTTCAGCCCCAGCATTTT.

The J gene is TRBJ2-7, the V gene TRBV18; D possibly corresponds to TRBD1 (5 bases). The CDR3 sequence is 14 residues long. Germline lookup yields CDR1 KGHSH and CDR2 LQKENI. Trimming pared 9 bases from V and 0 bases from J, leaving 15 bases between. In nucleotides, the CDR3 is TGTGCCAGTTCGCAAGGACAAAGCTCCTACGAGCAGTACTTC. Amino acids: CASSQGQSSYEQYF. Full variable domain (rest looked up from reference TRBV18 and TRBJ2-7): NAGVMQNPRHLVRRRGQEARLRCSPMKGHSHVYWYRQLPEEGLKFMVYLQKENIIDESGMPKERFSAEFPKEGPSILRIQQVVRGDSAAYFCASSQGQSSYEQYFGPGTRLTVT.

This clonotype was seen repeatedly, ten times or more. The chain uses TRBV13 and TRBJ1-1; TRBD1 matches 7 bases. The CDR3 extends over 15 amino acids. The germline V gene encodes CDR1 PRHDT and CDR2 FYEKMQ (reference sequence). The V segment lost 5 bases and the J segment 0 bases; nucleotides outside the gene matches: 6. The CDR3 DNA reads TGTGCCAGCAGCGAGGGGGCTTGGGTGAACACTGAAGCTTTCTTT. Residues: CASSEGAWVNTEAFF.

This clonotype was counted at least ten times. This chain links TRBV20-1 with TRBJ2-3; possible D gene TRBD2, 5 bases. CDR1 and CDR2 (germline): DFQATT, SNEGSKA (reference sequence). The V end was cut by 0 bases, the J end by 0 bases, with 16 bases between. This CDR3 is 17 amino acids long. DNA for the CDR3: TGCAGTGCTAGAGATGGTCGGGAAAGGTTGAGCACAGATACGCAGTATTTT. It is translated as CSARDGRERLSTDTQYF.